Below are 8 T cell receptor beta chains sequenced from a single sample in a study of blood T cell repertoires in COVID-19. Method: immunoSEQ multiplex PCR; TCRdb's copy keeps in-frame clones and lacks some. This table has roughly 68,000 clones, approximately 89% appearing once. The sample was peripheral blood. These receptors all stem from a woman aged 50 to 60 with active COVID-19.

The V and J genes are TRBV5-1 and TRBJ2-7, with 7 nucleotides matching TRBD2. This CDR3 region has 13 residues. V lost 4 bases, J lost 6 bases, and 7 bases stayed unmatched. The germline V gene encodes CDR1 SGHRS and CDR2 YFSETQ. DNA for the CDR3: TGCGCCAGCAGCCTGGACCGGGGGGTCGAGCAGTACTTC. Encoded protein: CASSLDRGVEQYF.

The V call is TRBV3-1 (or the pseudogene TRBV3-2), the J call TRBJ1-2; 10 bases map to TRBD1. This CDR3 spans 14 amino acids. The germline V gene encodes CDR1 LGHDT and CDR2 YNNKEL (reference sequence). Unmatched junction bases numbered 4, after V lost 1 base and J lost 8 bases. In DNA form, the CDR3 reads TGTGCCAGCAGCCAAGGACAGGGGGCGGAGGGCTACACCTTC. Its protein product is CASSQGQGAEGYTF.

V gene TRBV19 combines with J gene TRBJ1-2, with 9 bases identical to TRBD1. Per germline, CDR1 LNHDA and CDR2 SQIVND (reference sequence). The ends lost 3 bases at V and 0 bases at J; junction bases unmatched: 5. The CDR3 has 16 residues. CDR3 in amino acids: CASSMGQGRSNYGYTF. The CDR3 DNA reads as TGTGCCAGTAGTATGGGACAGGGCCGATCTAACTATGGCTACACCTTC. The whole variable domain, filled in from reference TRBV19 and TRBJ1-2, reads DGGITQSPKYLFRKEGQNVTLSCEQNLNHDAMYWYRQDPGQGLRLIYYSQIVNDFQKGDIAEGYSVSREKKESFPLTVTSAQKNPTAFYLCASSMGQGRSNYGYTFGSGTRLTVV.

The chain links TRBV12-3 or TRBV12-4 to TRBJ1-2; TRBD1 agrees at 7 bases. The junction had 3 bases not matched to a gene; V was cut back by 3 bases and J by 5 bases. The CDR3 spans 13 residues. CDR3 in DNA: TGTGCCAGCAGTTTCCCGGGACAGTATGGCTACACCTTC. Protein product: CASSFPGQYGYTF.

V and J are TRBV9 and TRBJ1-2; the match to TRBD1 covers 8 bases. Trimming at V came to 0 bases and at J to 7 bases, leaving 14 bases not matched to a gene. The CDR3 contains 17 residues. Germline assignment: CDR1 SGDLS and CDR2 YYNGEE. This CDR3 is CASSVGTGFTVIGGYTF. The CDR3 region has the DNA TGTGCCAGCAGCGTAGGGACAGGGTTCACAGTCATTGGTGGCTACACCTTC.

The chain uses TRBV7-8 and TRBJ2-5, with TRBD2 matching 8 bases. With 4 bases clipped from V and 0 bases from J, the junction kept 7 bases outside the gene matches. The CDR3 extends over 16 amino acids. Germline lookup yields CDR1 SGHVS and CDR2 FQNEAQ. The CDR3 spells CASSSSLAGYQETQYF. The CDR3 DNA sequence: TGTGCCAGCAGCTCAAGTTTAGCGGGATACCAAGAGACCCAGTACTTC.

The rearrangement joins TRBV15 to TRBJ2-1, with TRBD2 identical over 10 bases. Trimming at V came to 0 bases and at J to 8 bases, leaving 7 bases not matched to a gene. CDR1 LNHNV and CDR2 YYDKDF come from the germline V gene (reference sequence). The length of the CDR3 is 16 residues. The CDR3 DNA is TGTGCCACCAGCAGAGAGTCGGCTAGCGGGAGCGATGAGCAGTTCTTC. It is translated as CATSRESASGSDEQFF.

The gene calls are TRBV5-1 and TRBJ2-3; TRBD2 agrees at 11 bases. The CDR3 is 16 residues long. Germline lookup yields CDR1 SGHRS and CDR2 YFSETQ. Trimming cost V 4 bases and J 0 bases; bases outside gene matches: 4. CDR3 sequence: CASSEGLAASTDTQYF. The CDR3 coding sequence is TGCGCCAGCAGCGAGGGACTAGCGGCTAGCACAGATACGCAGTATTTT.